Shown below are 3 T cell receptor beta chains from a single sample sequenced in a study of CD8 T cells in ankylosing spondylitis (dated by TCRdb to about 2017). Libraries were constructed by 5' RACE. The instrument was an Illumina HiSeq 2500. The public reads were reanalyzed by TCRdb: fastp trimming at Q25, MiXCR alignment, in-frame beta chains only. Rows are unified per CDR3 protein, each entry keeping the most common DNA and genes. This sample holds hundreds of thousands of distinct CDR3 sequences; roughly 8% were observed only once. Around 4.9% of the sample is held by the ten biggest clonotypes. What was sequenced was blood, either unsorted or a sorted T cell fraction (not recorded which). Source of these receptors: a female donor with ankylosing spondylitis or in good health (not recorded which).

This clonotype was found a few times. The chain is built from TRBV27 and TRBJ1-4; D gene unclear. Germline CDR1 reads MNHEY; CDR2 reads SMNVEV (reference sequence). This CDR3 has 15 residues. Trimming pared 1 base from V and 2 bases from J, leaving 8 bases between. CDR3: CASSLLASTNEKLFF. The DNA of the CDR3 is TGTGCCAGCAGTTTATTGGCATCGACTAATGAAAAACTGTTTTTT.

This clonotype was seen repeatedly, ten times or more. This chain links TRBV9 with TRBJ2-3; D could derive from TRBD1 or TRBD2 (6 bases each). CDR3 length equals 17 residues. V lost 3 bases and J lost 1, with 18 bases in between. Germline-derived CDR1 and CDR2 are SGDLS and YYNGEE. As DNA, the CDR3 is TGTGCCAGCAGCGCCGGAGGGCGCCCAGGGGGCACAGATACGCAGTATTTT. Amino acid sequence: CASSAGGRPGGTDTQYF. Drawing the rest from reference TRBV9 and TRBJ2-3, the complete variable domain is DSGVTQTPKHLITATGQRVTLRCSPRSGDLSVYWYQQSLDQGLQFLIQYYNGEERAKGNILERFSAQQFPDLHSELNLSSLELGDSALYFCASSAGGRPGGTDTQYFGPGTRLTVL.

This clonotype appeared many times. The chain couples TRBV7-2 to TRBJ2-1; maybe TRBD2 (5 bases). Germline lookup yields CDR1 SGHTA and CDR2 FQGNSA. Trimming took off 1 base at V and 9 bases at J, with 10 bases between the two ends. This CDR3 spans 13 amino acids. The CDR3 sequence: CASSLGWAGEQFF. For the CDR3, the DNA is TGTGCCAGCAGCTTAGGTTGGGCGGGTGAGCAGTTCTTC. Full variable domain (rest looked up from reference TRBV7-2 and TRBJ2-1): GAGVSQSPSNKVTEKGKDVELRCDPISGHTALYWYRQSLGQGLEFLIYFQGNSAPDKSGLPSDRFSAERTGGSVSTLTIQRTQQEDSAVYLCASSLGWAGEQFFGPGTRLTVL.